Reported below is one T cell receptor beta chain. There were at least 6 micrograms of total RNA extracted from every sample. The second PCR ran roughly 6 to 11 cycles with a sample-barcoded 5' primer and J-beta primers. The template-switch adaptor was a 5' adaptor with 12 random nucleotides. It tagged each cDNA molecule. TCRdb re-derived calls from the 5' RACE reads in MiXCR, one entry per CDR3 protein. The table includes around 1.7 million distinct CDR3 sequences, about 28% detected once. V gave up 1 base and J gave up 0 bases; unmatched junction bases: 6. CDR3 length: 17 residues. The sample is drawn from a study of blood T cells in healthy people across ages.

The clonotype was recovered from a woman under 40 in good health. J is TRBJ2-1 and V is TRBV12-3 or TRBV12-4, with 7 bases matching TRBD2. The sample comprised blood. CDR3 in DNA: TGTGCCAGCAGTTTAGGGGAGGGCGGGAGCTCCTACAATGAGCAGTTCTTC. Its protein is CASSLGEGGSSYNEQFF.